This T cell receptor (beta chain) was profiled in a study of shared clonotypes between healthy human individuals. Germline CDR1 is MDHEN and CDR2 is SYDVKM. V lost 6 bases and J lost 3; bases outside the gene matches: 7. The CDR3 spans 15 residues. About this clone itself: Its matching antigen is unknown.

A CD45RA+ naive subset and a CD45RA-negative memory subset were split from CD4+ cells. Sequenced by immunoSEQ multiplex PCR; TCRdb stores in-frame clones only, minus some. The sample holds roughly 1.4 million clones, around 98.5% seen once. General observations from the study: The sharing of approximately 4.6% of naive CD4 clonotypes was seen across several donors.

The sample consisted of naive CD4+ T cells sorted from blood. Subset in this sample: CD45RA+ positively selected. This chain uses TRBV28 with TRBJ2-7; 11 bases are a match to TRBD1. The TCR comes from a man aged 30-40 years in good health. CDR3 loop: CASRPGTGGIYEQYF. In DNA, the CDR3 is TGTGCCAGCAGACCCGGGACAGGGGGTATCTACGAGCAGTACTTC.